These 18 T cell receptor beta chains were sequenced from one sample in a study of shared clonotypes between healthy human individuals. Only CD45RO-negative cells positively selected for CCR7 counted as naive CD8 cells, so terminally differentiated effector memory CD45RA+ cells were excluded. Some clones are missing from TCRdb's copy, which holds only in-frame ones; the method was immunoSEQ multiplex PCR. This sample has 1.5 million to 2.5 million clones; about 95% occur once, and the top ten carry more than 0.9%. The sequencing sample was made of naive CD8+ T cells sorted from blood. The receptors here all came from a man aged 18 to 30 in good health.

The CDR3 is CASSTLGVYEQYF. The CDR3, as DNA: TGTGCCAGCAGTACACTGGGGGTCTACGAGCAGTACTTC. V gene TRBV6-5 combines with J gene TRBJ2-7, with D perhaps TRBD1 or TRBD2 (5 bases each). V lost 5 bases and J lost 3, with 11 bases in between. The germline gives CDR1 MNHEY, CDR2 SVGAGI. This CDR3 comprises 13 residues.

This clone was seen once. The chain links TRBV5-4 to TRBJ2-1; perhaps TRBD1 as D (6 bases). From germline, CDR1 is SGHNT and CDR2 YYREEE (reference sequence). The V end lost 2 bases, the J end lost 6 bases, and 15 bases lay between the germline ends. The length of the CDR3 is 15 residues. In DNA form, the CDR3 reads TGTGCCAGCAGCTTAGAAGGCCCAGGGGTCAATGAGCAGTTCTTC. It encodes CASSLEGPGVNEQFF. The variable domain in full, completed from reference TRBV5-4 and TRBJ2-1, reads ETGVTQSPTHLIKTRGQQVTLRCSSQSGHNTVSWYQQALGQGPQFIFQYYREEENGRGNFPPRFSGLQFPNYSSELNVNALELDDSALYLCASSLEGPGVNEQFFGPGTRLTVL.

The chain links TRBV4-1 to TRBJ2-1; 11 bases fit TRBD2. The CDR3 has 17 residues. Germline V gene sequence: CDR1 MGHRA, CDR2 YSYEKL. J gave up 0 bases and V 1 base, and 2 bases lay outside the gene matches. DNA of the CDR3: TGCGCCAGCAGCCAAGGACTAGCGGGGAGCTCCTACAATGAGCAGTTCTTC. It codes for CASSQGLAGSSYNEQFF.

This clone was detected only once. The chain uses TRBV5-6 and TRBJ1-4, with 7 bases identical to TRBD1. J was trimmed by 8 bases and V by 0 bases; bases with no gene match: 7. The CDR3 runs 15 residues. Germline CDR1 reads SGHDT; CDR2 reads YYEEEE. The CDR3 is CASSLGDSVTEKLFF. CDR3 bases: TGTGCCAGCAGCTTGGGGGACAGTGTTACAGAAAAACTGTTTTTT.

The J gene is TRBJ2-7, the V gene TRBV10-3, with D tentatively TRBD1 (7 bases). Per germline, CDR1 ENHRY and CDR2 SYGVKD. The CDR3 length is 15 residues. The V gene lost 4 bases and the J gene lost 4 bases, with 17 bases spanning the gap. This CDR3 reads CAISAGGGMGYEQYF. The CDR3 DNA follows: TGTGCCATCAGTGCAGGAGGGGGCATGGGTTACGAGCAGTACTTC.

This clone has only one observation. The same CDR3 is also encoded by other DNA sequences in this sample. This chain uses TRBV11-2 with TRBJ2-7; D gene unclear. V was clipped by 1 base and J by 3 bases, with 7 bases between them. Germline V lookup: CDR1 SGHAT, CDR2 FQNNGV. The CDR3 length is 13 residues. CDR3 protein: CASSLGPDYEQYF. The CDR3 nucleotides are TGTGCCAGCAGCTTAGGACCAGACTACGAGCAGTACTTC. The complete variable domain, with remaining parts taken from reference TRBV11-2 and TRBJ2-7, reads EAGVAQSPRYKIIEKRQSVAFWCNPISGHATLYWYQQILGQGPKLLIQFQNNGVVDDSQLPKDRFSAERLKGVDSTLKIQPAKLEDSAVYLCASSLGPDYEQYFGPGTRLTVT.

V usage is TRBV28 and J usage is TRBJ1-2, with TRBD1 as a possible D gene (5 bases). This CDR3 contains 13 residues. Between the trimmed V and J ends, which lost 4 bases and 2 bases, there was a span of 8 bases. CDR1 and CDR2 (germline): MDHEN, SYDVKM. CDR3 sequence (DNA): TGTGCCAGCAGTTGGACACGAAACTATGGCTACACCTTC. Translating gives CASSWTRNYGYTF.

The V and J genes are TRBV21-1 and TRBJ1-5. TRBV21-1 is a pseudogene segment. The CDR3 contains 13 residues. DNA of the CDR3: TGTGCCAGACGAGTGAATAGCAATCAGCCCCAGCATTTT. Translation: CARRVNSNQPQHF.

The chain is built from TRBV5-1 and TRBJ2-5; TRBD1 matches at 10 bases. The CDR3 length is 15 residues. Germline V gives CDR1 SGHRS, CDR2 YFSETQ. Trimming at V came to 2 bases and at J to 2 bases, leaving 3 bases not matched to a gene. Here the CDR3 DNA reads TGCGCCAGCAGCTTTCGGACAGGGGGACAAGAGACCCAGTACTTC. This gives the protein CASSFRTGGQETQYF. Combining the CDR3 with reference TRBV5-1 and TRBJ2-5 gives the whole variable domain KAGVTQTPRYLIKTRGQQVTLSCSPISGHRSVSWYQQTPGQGLQFLFEYFSETQRNKGNFPGRFSGRQFSNSRSEMNVSTLELGDSALYLCASSFRTGGQETQYFGPGTRLLVL.

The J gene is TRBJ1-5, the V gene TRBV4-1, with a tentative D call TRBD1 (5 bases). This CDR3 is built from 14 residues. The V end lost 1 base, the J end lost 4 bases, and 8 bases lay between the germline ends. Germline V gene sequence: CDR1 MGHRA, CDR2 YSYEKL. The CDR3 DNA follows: TGCGCCAGCAGCCAAGTGGCAGGGAATCAGCCCCAGCATTTT. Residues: CASSQVAGNQPQHF.

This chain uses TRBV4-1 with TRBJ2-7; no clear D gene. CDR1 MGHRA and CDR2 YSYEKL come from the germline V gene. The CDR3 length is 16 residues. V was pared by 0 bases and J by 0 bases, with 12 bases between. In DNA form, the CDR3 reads TGCGCCAGCAGCCAAGATATAACTACAACCTCCTACGAGCAGTACTTC. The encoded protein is CASSQDITTTSYEQYF.

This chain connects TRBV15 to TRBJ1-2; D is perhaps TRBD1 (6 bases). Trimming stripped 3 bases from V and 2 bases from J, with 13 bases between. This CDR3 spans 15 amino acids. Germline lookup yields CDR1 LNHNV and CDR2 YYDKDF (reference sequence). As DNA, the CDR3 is TGTGCCACCAGCAGTGAACAGGGAGAAAACTATGGCTACACCTTC. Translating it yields CATSSEQGENYGYTF.

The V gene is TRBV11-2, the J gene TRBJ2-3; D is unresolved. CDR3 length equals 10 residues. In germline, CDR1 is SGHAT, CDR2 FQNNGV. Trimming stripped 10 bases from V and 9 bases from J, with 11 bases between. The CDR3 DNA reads TGTGCCACCTCCCGTGTGACGCAGTATTTT. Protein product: CATSRVTQYF.

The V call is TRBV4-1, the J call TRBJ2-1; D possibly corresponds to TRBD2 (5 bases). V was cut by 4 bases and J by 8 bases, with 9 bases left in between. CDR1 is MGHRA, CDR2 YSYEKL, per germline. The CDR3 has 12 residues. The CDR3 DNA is TGCGCCAGCAGCCTATCTAGCTATGAGCAGTTCTTC. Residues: CASSLSSYEQFF.

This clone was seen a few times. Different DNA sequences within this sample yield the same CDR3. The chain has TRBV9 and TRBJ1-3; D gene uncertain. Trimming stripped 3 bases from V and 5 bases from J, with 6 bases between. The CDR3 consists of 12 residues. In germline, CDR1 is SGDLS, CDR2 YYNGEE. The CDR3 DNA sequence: TGTGCCAGCAGCGGAGACAGAAACACCATATATTTT. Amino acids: CASSGDRNTIYF. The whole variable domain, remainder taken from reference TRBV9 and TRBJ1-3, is DSGVTQTPKHLITATGQRVTLRCSPRSGDLSVYWYQQSLDQGLQFLIQYYNGEERAKGNILERFSAQQFPDLHSELNLSSLELGDSALYFCASSGDRNTIYFGEGSWLTVV.

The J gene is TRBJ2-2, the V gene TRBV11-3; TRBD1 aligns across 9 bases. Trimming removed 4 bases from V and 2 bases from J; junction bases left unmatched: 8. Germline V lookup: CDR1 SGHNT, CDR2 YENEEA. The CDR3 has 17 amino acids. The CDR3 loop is CASSSGPTGGNTGELFF. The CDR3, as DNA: TGTGCCAGCAGCTCGGGACCGACAGGGGGAAACACCGGGGAGCTGTTTTTT. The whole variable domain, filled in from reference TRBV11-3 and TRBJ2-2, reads EAGVVQSPRYKIIEKKQPVAFWCNPISGHNTLYWYLQNLGQGPELLIRYENEEAVDDSQLPKDRFSAERLKGVDSTLKIQPAELGDSAVYLCASSSGPTGGNTGELFFGEGSRLTVL.

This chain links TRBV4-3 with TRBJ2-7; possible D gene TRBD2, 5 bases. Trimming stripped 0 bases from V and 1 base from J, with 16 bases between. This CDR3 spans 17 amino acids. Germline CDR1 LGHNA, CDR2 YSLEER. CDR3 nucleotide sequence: TGCGCCAGCAGCCAAGATCTCATAGCGTCAGAGTCCTACGAGCAGTACTTC. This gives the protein CASSQDLIASESYEQYF.

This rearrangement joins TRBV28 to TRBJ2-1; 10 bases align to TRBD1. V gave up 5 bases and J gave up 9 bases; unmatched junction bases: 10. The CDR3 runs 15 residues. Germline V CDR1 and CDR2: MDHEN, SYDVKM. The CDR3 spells CASSIGQGVLGEQFF. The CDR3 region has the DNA TGTGCCAGCAGTATTGGACAGGGGGTACTTGGTGAGCAGTTCTTC.